A selection of T cell receptor beta chains follows, all from one sample in a study of blood T cells in healthy people across ages. In TCRdb, the 5' RACE reads were re-called with MiXCR into one record per CDR3 protein. The sample carries some 1,500,000 distinct CDR3 sequences, about 42% recorded once. The specimen was blood. The origin of the receptors is a woman between 18 and 29 years old in good health. Both conserved end residues are part of each CDR3. The order of the fields is D gene, clone size, CDR3 length, V gene, J gene, CDR3 DNA, CDR3 protein. The D gene is left open where the match is weak. Clone size is given for some rows only: seen once, a few or many times, or a class if the clone is expanded.

-	-	14	TRBV7-9	TRBJ2-3	TGTGCCAGCAGCTTACGGCAGGGCACAGATACGCGGTATTTT	CASSLRQGTDTRYF
-	-	14	TRBV6-1	TRBJ1-5	TGTGCCAGCAGTGAAGCGTGGGGGAATCAGCCCCAGCATTTT	CASSEAWGNQPQHF
-	few	14	TRBV25-1	TRBJ1-3	TGTGCCAGCACGAGGGGAGGCTCTGGAAACACCATATATTTT	CASTRGGSGNTIYF
-	few	15	TRBV6-2/TRBV6-3	TRBJ2-1	TGTGCCAGCAGCCCCAGGACTTTTGGGGGGCATGAGCAGTTCTTC	CASSPRTFGGHEQFF
-	-	12	TRBV24-1	TRBJ2-3	TGTGCCACCAGTGGTCCCCAAGATACGCAGTATTTT	CATSGPQDTQYF
-	-	14	TRBV20-1	TRBJ1-1	TGCAGTGCTAGAGTTAGACGGCGGGGCACTGAAGCTTTCTTT	CSARVRRRGTEAFF
-	few	16	TRBV18	TRBJ1-2	TGTGCCAGCTCACCAACCGCGGACGGGGTCGACTATGGCTACACCTTC	CASSPTADGVDYGYTF
TRBD1	few	16	TRBV9	TRBJ2-3	TGTGCCAGCAGCGTACGGGGACAGGGGGAGGGAGATACGCAGTATTTT	CASSVRGQGEGDTQYF
-	-	12	TRBV20-1	TRBJ2-1	TGCAGTGCTAGGCTAGGCAGGGGTGAGCAGTTCTTC	CSARLGRGEQFF
-	-	12	TRBV6-2/TRBV6-3	TRBJ2-7	TGTGCCAGCACTTCGACAAGTTACGAGCAGTACTTC	CASTSTSYEQYF
TRBD1	many	15	TRBV12-3/TRBV12-4	TRBJ1-2	TGTGCCAGCAGTTTTTCGGACAGGGTTTCGGCGGGCTACACCTTC	CASSFSDRVSAGYTF
-	-	16	TRBV10-3	TRBJ2-6	TGTGCCATCAGTAATCCCGGACGGCTTGGGGCCAACGTCCTGACTTTC	CAISNPGRLGANVLTF
-	-	14	TRBV7-2	TRBJ2-7	TGTGCCAGCAGCTTTCGGGACACAACCTACGAGCAGTACTTC	CASSFRDTTYEQYF
-	few	14	TRBV6-2/TRBV6-3	TRBJ2-1	TGTGCCAGCACCTTAGGAGGGACCCTCTCCGAGCAGTTCTTC	CASTLGGTLSEQFF
-	few	12	TRBV7-9	TRBJ2-7	TGTGCCAGTAGCTGGTTACTTGACGAGCAGTACTTC	CASSWLLDEQYF
-	-	13	TRBV6-2/TRBV6-3	TRBJ2-1	TGTGCCAGCAGTTACTACGGCACTACCGAGCAGTTCTTC	CASSYYGTTEQFF
-	-	16	TRBV4-1	TRBJ1-5	TGCGCCAGCAGCCAAGATAGGAGGGGTGGGAATCAGCCCCAGCATTTT	CASSQDRRGGNQPQHF
-	-	14	TRBV20-1	TRBJ1-2	TGCAGTGCCACCGGGGGACGGTCCCCTTATGGCTACACCTTC	CSATGGRSPYGYTF
TRBD2	-	12	TRBV20-1	TRBJ2-1	TGCAGTGGGTGGGGGGGATACAATGAGCAGTTCTTC	CSGWGGYNEQFF
TRBD2	-	15	TRBV29-1	TRBJ2-1	TGCAGCGTTGGGAGGACTAGCGGATACCAAGAGACCCAGTTCTTC	CSVGRTSGYQETQFF
TRBD1	-	14	TRBV6-6	TRBJ2-5	TGTGCCAGCACCACCGACAGGGGAAGAGAGACCCAGTACTTC	CASTTDRGRETQYF
-	few	16	TRBV4-2	TRBJ2-7	TGTGCCAGCAGCCAAGATCGGACGGGACGCGCCTACGAGCAGTACTTC	CASSQDRTGRAYEQYF
-	-	14	TRBV7-2	TRBJ2-7	TGTGCCAGCAGCTTCGACTCGGCATCCTACGAGCAGTACTTC	CASSFDSASYEQYF
-	few	17	TRBV6-1	TRBJ1-5	TGTGCCAGCAGTGAAGCGCCCAGGACAGTTGGGGATCAGCCCCAGCATTTT	CASSEAPRTVGDQPQHF
-	-	14	TRBV29-1	TRBJ2-1	TGCAGCGTTGAACTGGCGGCTAGTTACAATGAGCAGTTCTTC	CSVELAASYNEQFF
TRBD2	-	16	TRBV20-1	TRBJ2-3	TGCAGTGCTCAACCCAAGCGGGGCGGTAGCACAGATACGCAGTATTTT	CSAQPKRGGSTDTQYF
-	-	15	TRBV5-1	TRBJ2-1	TGCGCCAGCGAGACAGGCAGTAGCTCCTACAATGAGCAGTTCTTC	CASETGSSSYNEQFF
-	once	14	TRBV10-3	TRBJ2-2	TGTGCCATCAGTGAGTCGGCTATTCCCGGGGAGCTGTTTTTT	CAISESAIPGELFF
TRBD2	few	16	TRBV29-1	TRBJ2-1	TGCAGCGTTGAAGATTGGCGGGGGGACTCCTACAATGAGCAGTTCTTC	CSVEDWRGDSYNEQFF
-	-	14	TRBV9	TRBJ1-1	TGTGCCAGCAGCGTAGATAGATGGGACACTGAAGCTTTCTTT	CASSVDRWDTEAFF
-	few	15	TRBV7-9	TRBJ1-1	TGTGCCAGCAGCCCCGGGGCGGGAGTGAACACTGAAGCTTTCTTT	CASSPGAGVNTEAFF
-	few	14	TRBV7-9	TRBJ1-2	TGTGCCAGCAGCATCCCGGGACATGCTGATGGCTACACCTTC	CASSIPGHADGYTF
-	few	17	TRBV11-2	TRBJ2-6	TGTGCCAGCAGCTTATATTCGGGGGCCTCTGGGGCCAACGTCCTGACTTTC	CASSLYSGASGANVLTF
TRBD2	-	16	TRBV29-1	TRBJ2-7	TGCAGCGTTGAAAGCCCGACTAGCGGGAACACCTACGAGCAGTACTTC	CSVESPTSGNTYEQYF
-	-	15	TRBV20-1	TRBJ1-3	TGCAGTGCTAGAGATGTTAGAGGCTCTGGAAACACCATATATTTT	CSARDVRGSGNTIYF
TRBD1	-	15	TRBV9	TRBJ2-1	TGTGCCAGCAGCGTAGCTATGACAGGGAACTACGAGCAGTTCTTC	CASSVAMTGNYEQFF
-	-	13	TRBV29-1	TRBJ2-7	TGCAGCGTTGCGGCATCCATACTCTACGAGCAGTACTTC	CSVAASILYEQYF
TRBD2	many	13	TRBV29-1	TRBJ2-1	TGCAGCGTGGGACTAGGTGGTTGGAATGAGCAGTTCTTC	CSVGLGGWNEQFF
-	-	13	TRBV12-3/TRBV12-4	TRBJ1-2	TGTGCCAGCAGTTTAGTCGTGGGAGGCGGCTACACCTTC	CASSLVVGGGYTF
-	many	15	TRBV4-3	TRBJ2-4	TGCGCCAGCAGCCACGAGGACCGGGTTCCAAACATTCAGTACTTC	CASSHEDRVPNIQYF
-	-	13	TRBV20-1	TRBJ2-7	TGCAGTGCTAGCAGGAGTAGGTCCTACGAGCAGTACTTC	CSASRSRSYEQYF
-	few	13	TRBV6-2/TRBV6-3	TRBJ2-5	TGTGCCAGCAGGACGACTAGTGTCGAGACCCAGTACTTC	CASRTTSVETQYF
-	-	14	TRBV24-1	TRBJ2-7	TGTGCCACCAGTGATTCAACAGAAACCTACGAGCAGTACTTC	CATSDSTETYEQYF
-	-	15	TRBV20-1	TRBJ1-6	TGCAGTGCTAGAGACCAAAGAAGGGGAAATTCACCCCTCCACTTT	CSARDQRRGNSPLHF
-	few	15	TRBV4-3	TRBJ2-7	TGCGCCAGCAGCCAAGATCGTACCAGTTCCTACGAGCAGTACTTC	CASSQDRTSSYEQYF
TRBD2	-	16	TRBV7-2	TRBJ2-5	TGTGCCAGCAGCTTAGGAAATAGCGGGGGGCAAGAGACCCAGTACTTC	CASSLGNSGGQETQYF
TRBD1	-	16	TRBV28	TRBJ1-5	TGTGCCAGCAGTTTAACAGGGGTATTGGGCAATCAGCCCCAGCATTTT	CASSLTGVLGNQPQHF
TRBD2	-	16	TRBV28	TRBJ2-5	TGTGCCAGCAGTTTACGAGCGGGAGGGTGGTACAATGAGCAGTACTTC	CASSLRAGGWYNEQYF
TRBD1	-	13	TRBV7-9	TRBJ1-1	TGTGCCAGCAGCTACCAGGGGGCGAGTTACTATTTCTTT	CASSYQGASYYFF
-	-	13	TRBV20-1	TRBJ2-7	TGCAGTGCTAGAAAGGGTCTGGGGTACGAGCAGTACTTC	CSARKGLGYEQYF
-	-	15	TRBV7-9	TRBJ2-5	TGTGCCAGCAGCGTTCGGGACCCTCGCTACAATGAGCAGTACTTC	CASSVRDPRYNEQYF
TRBD1	-	13	TRBV12-3/TRBV12-4	TRBJ1-2	TGTGCCAGCAGGTTGACAGGGGCTAAAGGCTACACCTTC	CASRLTGAKGYTF
-	few	14	TRBV6-5	TRBJ1-2	TGTGCCAGCAGTTACCAGGGAGCTAACTATGGCTACACCTTC	CASSYQGANYGYTF
TRBD2	-	16	TRBV7-2	TRBJ2-3	TGTGCCAGCAGCTTAGGCTTAGCGGGAGGGTCACCCACGCAGTATTTT	CASSLGLAGGSPTQYF
TRBD1	once	18	TRBV10-3	TRBJ2-1	TGTGCCATCAGTGGGTCGGGACAGGGGGCTAAGATCCACAATGAGCAGTTCTTC	CAISGSGQGAKIHNEQFF
-	-	16	TRBV7-8	TRBJ1-5	TGTGCCAGCAGCGTACGACAGGCTGATAGCAATCAGCCCCAGCATTTT	CASSVRQADSNQPQHF
-	-	14	TRBV7-2	TRBJ1-2	TGTGCCAGCAGTCCTTGGAGCACCCCGAGTGGCTACACCTTC	CASSPWSTPSGYTF
TRBD1	-	14	TRBV25-1	TRBJ2-7	TGTGCCAGCAGTGAAACACAGGGGTCCTACGAGCAGTACTTC	CASSETQGSYEQYF
TRBD1	-	16	TRBV20-1	TRBJ1-3	TGCAGTGCTGTGACAGGGGGGCCGATTTCTGGAAACACCATATATTTT	CSAVTGGPISGNTIYF
-	-	14	TRBV24-1	TRBJ1-2	TGTGCCACCAGTGACGCGGGACCCAGCTATGGCTACACCTTC	CATSDAGPSYGYTF